The source of this T cell receptor beta chain is a study of PD-1 blockade in classical Hodgkin lymphoma. Every patient experienced relapse after autologous stem cell transplantation, and brentuximab vedotin exposure varied. Negative magnetic selection isolated CD4+ T cells from thawed PBMCs. The table came from immunoSEQ multiplex PCR; TCRdb's copy has only in-frame clones and leaves some out. The sample lists 16,000 or so clones; just under 85% were seen once. The specimen was CD4+ T cells from blood, collected at baseline. This clonotype was sampled from a human donor with classical Hodgkin lymphoma.

Here the CDR3 DNA reads TGTGCCACCCAAGAGAGCTCCTATAATTCACCCCTCCACTTT. This translates into CATQESSYNSPLHF. This sequence joins TRBV7-2 and TRBJ1-6; D ambiguous. The V and J ends lost 10 bases and 0 bases respectively, with 10 bases between them. From germline, CDR1 is SGHTA and CDR2 FQGNSA. The CDR3 totals 14 residues. The variable domain in full, completed from reference TRBV7-2 and TRBJ1-6, reads GAGVSQSPSNKVTEKGKDVELRCDPISGHTALYWYRQSLGQGLEFLIYFQGNSAPDKSGLPSDRFSAERTGGSVSTLTIQRTQQEDSAVYLCATQESSYNSPLHFGNGTRLTVT.